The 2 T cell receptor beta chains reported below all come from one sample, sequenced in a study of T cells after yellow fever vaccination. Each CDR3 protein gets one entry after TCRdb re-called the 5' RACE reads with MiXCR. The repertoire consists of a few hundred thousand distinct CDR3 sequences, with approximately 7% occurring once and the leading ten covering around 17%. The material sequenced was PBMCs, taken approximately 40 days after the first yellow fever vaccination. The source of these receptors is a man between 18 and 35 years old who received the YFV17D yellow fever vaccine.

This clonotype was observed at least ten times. CDR3 nucleotide sequence: TGTGCCAGCAGTTTAGCGCCAGGAGATACGCAGTATTTT. It yields the protein CASSLAPGDTQYF. This chain links TRBV12-3 or TRBV12-4 with TRBJ2-3; D not certain. CDR3 length equals 13 residues. V lost 0 bases and J 5 bases, leaving 6 bases between the germline ends.

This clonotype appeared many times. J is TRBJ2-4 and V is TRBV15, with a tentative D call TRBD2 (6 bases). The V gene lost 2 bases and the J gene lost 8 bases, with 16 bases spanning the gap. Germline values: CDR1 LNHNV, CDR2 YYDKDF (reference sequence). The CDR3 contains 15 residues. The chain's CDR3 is CATSRLGLYGDIQYF. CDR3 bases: TGTGCCACCAGCAGATTGGGACTTTACGGGGACATTCAGTACTTC.